The 22 T cell receptor beta chains below all came from one sample that was sequenced in a study of shared clonotypes between healthy human individuals. The table came from immunoSEQ multiplex PCR; TCRdb's copy has only in-frame clones and leaves some out. The data hold a few million clones, with just over 90% observed a single time. Sequencing input: naive CD4+ T cells sorted from blood. Documented subset: CD45RA+ positively selected. The receptors originated from a man aged 18 to 30 in good health.

This chain connects TRBV2 to TRBJ2-5, with TRBD2 as a possible D gene (7 bases). The CDR3 has 15 amino acids. V was pared by 4 bases and J by 1 base, with 13 bases between. Germline CDR1 is SNHLY and CDR2 is FYNNEI. CDR3 nucleotides: TGTGCCAGCAGTGCCCCGGGGGGCCTCCAAGAGACCCAGTACTTC. This encodes CASSAPGGLQETQYF.

The chain has TRBV5-1 and TRBJ2-1; possibly TRBD2 for D (5 bases). Germline CDR1 is SGHRS and CDR2 is YFSETQ. Trimming removed 5 bases from V and 10 bases from J, with 22 bases in between. The CDR3 loop spans 15 amino acids. The CDR3 loop reads CASSARAGQPGEQFF. The CDR3 bases are TGCGCCAGCAGTGCTAGGGCGGGTCAACCCGGGGAGCAGTTCTTC. The full variable domain, rest sourced from reference TRBV5-1 and TRBJ2-1, is KAGVTQTPRYLIKTRGQQVTLSCSPISGHRSVSWYQQTPGQGLQFLFEYFSETQRNKGNFPGRFSGRQFSNSRSEMNVSTLELGDSALYLCASSARAGQPGEQFFGPGTRLTVL.

This clone was picked up one time. This chain joins TRBV7-8 and TRBJ2-1, with 7 positions matching TRBD2. V shed 3 bases, J shed 4 bases, and the junction held 3 bases outside the gene matches. The germline V gene encodes CDR1 SGHVS and CDR2 FQNEAQ. This CDR3 contains 14 residues. In DNA form, the CDR3 reads TGTGCCAGCAGCTTGGGGCGGGAGTACAATGAGCAGTTCTTC. It encodes CASSLGREYNEQFF. The full variable domain, completed using reference TRBV7-8 and TRBJ2-1, is GAGVSQSPRYKVAKRGQDVALRCDPISGHVSLFWYQQALGQGPEFLTYFQNEAQLDKSGLPSDRFFAERPEGSVSTLKIQRTQQEDSAVYLCASSLGREYNEQFFGPGTRLTVL.

The rearrangement links TRBV5-1 to TRBJ2-5, with TRBD2 matching over 11 bases. The V and J ends lost 7 bases and 5 bases, in that order; junction bases with no gene match: 4. Looked up from germline, CDR1 is SGHRS and CDR2 is YFSETQ. This CDR3 has 13 amino acids. CDR3 sequence reads: CASQLAGVETQYF. CDR3 bases: TGCGCCAGCCAACTAGCGGGAGTTGAGACCCAGTACTTC. Filled out from reference TRBV5-1 and TRBJ2-5, the complete variable domain reads KAGVTQTPRYLIKTRGQQVTLSCSPISGHRSVSWYQQTPGQGLQFLFEYFSETQRNKGNFPGRFSGRQFSNSRSEMNVSTLELGDSALYLCASQLAGVETQYFGPGTRLLVL.

CDR3 amino acids: CASSLLTGGKVGYTF. The CDR3 DNA follows: TGTGCCAGCAGCTTACTGACAGGGGGCAAGGTTGGCTACACCTTC. The chain employs TRBV7-2 and TRBJ1-2; 10 nucleotides align to TRBD1. This CDR3 spans 15 amino acids. Germline V gene sequence: CDR1 SGHTA, CDR2 FQGNSA. Trimming took 2 bases from V and 7 from J; bases not matched to a gene: 7. Filled out from reference TRBV7-2 and TRBJ1-2, the complete variable domain reads GAGVSQSPSNKVTEKGKDVELRCDPISGHTALYWYRQSLGQGLEFLIYFQGNSAPDKSGLPSDRFSAERTGGSVSTLTIQRTQQEDSAVYLCASSLLTGGKVGYTFGSGTRLTVV.

This clone was detected once. The gene calls are TRBV19 and TRBJ2-1, with D tentatively TRBD2 (6 bases). CDR3 length: 18 residues. Looked up from germline, CDR1 is LNHDA and CDR2 is SQIVND (reference sequence). V lost 5 bases and J lost 0, with 20 bases in between. The CDR3 nucleotides are TGTGCCAGTAGTCCCCCCCCGGGGCTAGCGCGCTCCTACAATGAGCAGTTCTTC. Its protein is CASSPPPGLARSYNEQFF. The full variable domain, its missing parts supplied by reference TRBV19 and TRBJ2-1, is DGGITQSPKYLFRKEGQNVTLSCEQNLNHDAMYWYRQDPGQGLRLIYYSQIVNDFQKGDIAEGYSVSREKKESFPLTVTSAQKNPTAFYLCASSPPPGLARSYNEQFFGPGTRLTVL.

This chain uses TRBV28 with TRBJ1-3; D not resolved. Germline CDR1 and CDR2: MDHEN and SYDVKM. The V end was cut by 3 bases, the J end by 8 bases, with 11 bases between. The CDR3 extends over 13 amino acids. For the CDR3, the DNA is TGTGCCAGCAGTTTGGACCTCGGAGACACCATATATTTT. Its protein product is CASSLDLGDTIYF.

J is TRBJ2-7 and V is TRBV10-3; D is undetermined. Germline loops: CDR1 ENHRY, CDR2 SYGVKD. The V gene lost 7 bases and the J gene lost 3 bases, with 4 bases spanning the gap. This CDR3 spans 10 amino acids. The CDR3 region has the DNA TGTGCCATCACTTTCTACGAGCAGTACTTC. Translated: CAITFYEQYF.

This clone came up once. The chain uses TRBV5-1 and TRBJ1-4; TRBD1 is a possible D gene (5 bases). From germline, CDR1 is SGHRS and CDR2 YFSETQ. V was clipped by 0 bases and J by 7 bases, with 22 bases between them. The CDR3 consists of 18 residues. CDR3 in amino acids: CASSLVALGDGLFEKLFF. CDR3 coding DNA: TGCGCCAGCAGCTTGGTCGCTTTAGGGGACGGCCTTTTTGAAAAACTGTTTTTT.

The rearrangement joins TRBV29-1 to TRBJ1-2, with D maybe TRBD1 (5 bases). Germline V lookup: CDR1 SQVTM, CDR2 ANQGSEA. The CDR3 sequence is 15 residues long. Trimming took 7 bases from V and 4 from J, leaving 22 bases between them. CDR3 loop: CSASGLPTGGYGYTF. The CDR3 DNA is TGCAGCGCATCGGGCCTTCCGACCGGGGGCTATGGCTACACCTTC.

The V gene is TRBV19, the J gene TRBJ1-6; 7 nucleotides line up with TRBD1. Trimming took 3 bases from V and 4 from J; bases not matched to a gene: 6. Germline CDR1 is LNHDA and CDR2 is SQIVND (reference sequence). The CDR3 extends over 16 amino acids. The CDR3 loop is CASSMSGTVYNSPLHF. The CDR3 DNA reads as TGTGCCAGTAGTATGTCCGGGACAGTTTATAATTCACCCCTCCACTTT. Together with reference TRBV19 and TRBJ1-6, the CDR3 gives the full variable domain: DGGITQSPKYLFRKEGQNVTLSCEQNLNHDAMYWYRQDPGQGLRLIYYSQIVNDFQKGDIAEGYSVSREKKESFPLTVTSAQKNPTAFYLCASSMSGTVYNSPLHFGNGTRLTVT.

The V and J genes are TRBV5-4 and TRBJ2-1; 11 positions agree with TRBD2. Germline V gene lookup returns CDR1 SGHNT and CDR2 YYREEE (reference sequence). The V segment lost 4 bases and the J segment 8 bases; nucleotides outside the gene matches: 11. The CDR3 is 16 amino acids. CDR3 amino acids: CASSVRLAGSEDEQFF. CDR3 nucleotides: TGTGCCAGCAGCGTCCGACTAGCGGGGAGTGAGGATGAGCAGTTCTTC.

The CDR3 loop reads CASSVGGLSGNTIYF. The CDR3 DNA reads as TGTGCCAGCAGTGTAGGGGGCCTCTCTGGAAACACCATATATTTT. The chain links TRBV6-1 to TRBJ1-3, with 7 bases matching TRBD1. Germline V gives CDR1 MNHNS, CDR2 SASEGT. With V trimmed by 4 bases and J by 0 bases, 3 bases remained unmatched. This CDR3 has 15 amino acids.

The rearrangement links TRBV13 to TRBJ2-5, with D maybe TRBD2 (5 bases). The germline V gene has CDR1 PRHDT and CDR2 FYEKMQ (reference sequence). This CDR3 has 15 residues. The ends were cut back, 0 bases at V and 0 bases at J, with 8 bases in the middle. The DNA of the CDR3 is TGTGCCAGCAGCTTAGGCTGGGAGAACCAAGAGACCCAGTACTTC. It is translated as CASSLGWENQETQYF.

This sequence joins TRBV5-1 and TRBJ2-5, with a tentative D call TRBD2 (6 bases). In germline, CDR1 is SGHRS, CDR2 YFSETQ. This CDR3 comprises 14 residues. The V end was cut by 7 bases, the J end by 2 bases, with 15 bases between. CDR3 protein: CASWAGSRQETQYF. The CDR3 DNA follows: TGCGCCAGCTGGGCGGGGTCTCGGCAAGAGACCCAGTACTTC.

A single count supports this clone. V is TRBV30 and J is TRBJ1-4, with D hard to call. CDR1 is GTSNPN and CDR2 is SVGIG in the germline V gene (reference sequence). V was pared by 7 bases and J by 0 bases, with 12 bases between. The CDR3 runs to 14 residues. For the CDR3, the DNA is TGTGCCTCGCAATCGGTTTCAACTAATGAAAAACTGTTTTTT. Translating it yields CASQSVSTNEKLFF. The full variable domain, rest sourced from reference TRBV30 and TRBJ1-4, is SQTIHQWPATLVQPVGSPLSLECTVEGTSNPNLYWYRQAAGRGLQLLFYSVGIGQISSEVPQNLSASRPQDRQFILSSKKLLLSDSGFYLCASQSVSTNEKLFFGSGTQLSVL.

The V and J genes are TRBV5-8 and TRBJ2-1; tentatively, D is TRBD1 (6 bases). Trimming shortened V by 0 bases and J by 0 bases, and 7 bases separated the two germline ends. CDR1 is SGHTS, CDR2 YDEGEE, per germline. The CDR3 is made up of 15 amino acids. The CDR3 loop is CASSLAGDSYNEQFF. DNA of the CDR3: TGTGCCAGCAGCTTGGCAGGGGACTCCTACAATGAGCAGTTCTTC. Full variable domain (outside the CDR3, taken from reference TRBV5-8 and TRBJ2-1): EAGVTQSPTHLIKTRGQQATLRCSPISGHTSVYWYQQALGLGLQFLLWYDEGEERNRGNFPPRFSGRQFPNYSSELNVNALELEDSALYLCASSLAGDSYNEQFFGPGTRLTVL.

The chain is built from TRBV6-6 and TRBJ1-2; D may be TRBD1 (6 bases). CDR3 length: 14 amino acids. With 2 bases removed from V and 4 bases from J, the gap between germline ends came to 11 bases. CDR1 MNHNY and CDR2 SVGAGI come from the germline V gene (reference sequence). For the CDR3, the DNA is TGTGCCAGCAGTTACGAGGGGGAACTCTATGGCTACACCTTC. Protein: CASSYEGELYGYTF.

The rearrangement uses TRBV7-9 and TRBJ1-1, with D unclear. CDR3 size: 13 residues. Germline-derived CDR1 and CDR2 are SEHNR and FQNEAQ (reference sequence). V lost 5 bases and J 2 bases, leaving 9 bases between the germline ends. The CDR3 region has the DNA TGTGCCAGCAGCCCAAGGGAAAACACTGAAGCTTTCTTT. It yields the protein CASSPRENTEAFF.

This chain's CDR3 is CASSSRAGGQETQYF. CDR3 sequence (DNA): TGTGCCAGCAGCTCCCGAGCGGGGGGCCAAGAGACCCAGTACTTC. The chain is built from TRBV7-3 and TRBJ2-5, with 9 bases lining up with TRBD2. Germline CDR1 SGHTA, CDR2 FQGTGA. There are 15 residues in the CDR3. V was pared by 4 bases and J by 1 base, with 4 bases of the junction left unmatched.

The chain joins TRBV11-2 to TRBJ2-3; D is unclear. CDR1 and CDR2 from the germline V gene are SGHAT and FQNNGV. The V end lost 1 base, the J end lost 3 bases, and 11 bases lay between the germline ends. The CDR3 totals 15 residues. CDR3 in DNA: TGTGCCAGCAGCTTAGGTTCCTTCGCGACAGATACGCAGTATTTT. This translates into CASSLGSFATDTQYF.

This clone appeared a few times. Other DNA sequences in this specimen translate into the identical CDR3. The chain joins TRBV6-5 to TRBJ1-1; TRBD1 aligns across 8 bases. In germline, CDR1 is MNHEY, CDR2 SVGAGI. CDR3 length: 12 amino acids. The J segment lost 8 bases and the V segment lost 6 bases, leaving 5 bases of the junction unmatched. Here the CDR3 reads CASSRGQGEAFF. The DNA for the CDR3 is TGTGCCAGCAGCCGTGGACAGGGAGAAGCTTTCTTT.